The entry below describes one T cell receptor beta chain. Its target is not known. Germline CDR1 is SQVTM and CDR2 is ANQGSEA. The CDR3 spans 16 residues. V lost 4 bases, J lost 0 bases, and 7 bases stayed unmatched. This entry is derived from a study of cytomegalovirus exposure and HLA in healthy donors. Points from the study as a whole: Cytomegalovirus association was listed for under 200 TCR beta chains. According to reports, the classifier identified cytomegalovirus status with high specificity and sensitivity. Specificity for CMV antigens was confirmed in vitro for a few of the CMV-associated chains. TCR sequences were mostly rare, though some public TCRs occurred in many donors.

Clones were sequenced by immunoSEQ multiplex PCR, and TCRdb holds only the in-frame ones, with some missing. The sample lists 150,000 or so clones, about nine tenths occurring once. The clonotype comes from a man aged 18 to 29 in good health and CMV-seropositive. Input material: PBMCs. The chain recombines TRBV29-1 with TRBJ2-1, with TRBD2 matching 9 bases. The CDR3 bases are TGCAGCGTTGTCGGAGCTAGCGGGATCTCCTACAATGAGCAGTTCTTC. It codes for CSVVGASGISYNEQFF.